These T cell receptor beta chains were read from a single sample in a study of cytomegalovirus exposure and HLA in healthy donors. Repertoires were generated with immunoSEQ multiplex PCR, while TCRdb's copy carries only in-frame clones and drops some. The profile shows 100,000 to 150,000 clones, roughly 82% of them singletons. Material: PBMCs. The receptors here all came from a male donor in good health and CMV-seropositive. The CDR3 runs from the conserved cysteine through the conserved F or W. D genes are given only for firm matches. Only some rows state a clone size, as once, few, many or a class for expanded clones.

cdr3_nt: TGTGCCTGGACCCCTCTCGTCGAGACCCAGTACTTC; cdr3_aa: CAWTPLVETQYF; j_call: TRBJ2-5; d_call: NA; clone_size: NA; v_call: TRBV30
cdr3_nt: TGTGCCAGCAGTGAATGGGGGGTTATAGAGACCCAGTACTTC; cdr3_aa: CASSEWGVIETQYF; j_call: TRBJ2-5; d_call: NA; clone_size: NA; v_call: TRBV6-1
cdr3_nt: TGTGCCAGCAGCTTATACATGAACACTGAAGCTTTCTTT; cdr3_aa: CASSLYMNTEAFF; j_call: TRBJ1-1; d_call: NA; clone_size: NA; v_call: TRBV11-2
cdr3_nt: TGTGCCAGCAGCTCCGGGGGGGTAGGCAGTCAGTACTTC; cdr3_aa: CASSSGGVGSQYF; j_call: TRBJ2-4; d_call: TRBD2; clone_size: NA; v_call: TRBV5-4
cdr3_nt: TGCAGCGCTTATCCCTCCGGGACTAGCGTCGGTGAGCAGTTCTTC; cdr3_aa: CSAYPSGTSVGEQFF; j_call: TRBJ2-1; d_call: TRBD2; clone_size: NA; v_call: TRBV29-1
cdr3_nt: TGCGCCAGCAGCCAAGCGTTGGCTAGCGGGAGACGTACGCAGTATTTT; cdr3_aa: CASSQALASGRRTQYF; j_call: TRBJ2-3; d_call: TRBD2; clone_size: NA; v_call: TRBV4-3
cdr3_nt: TGTGCCAGCAGCGTAGCTACGGGCGGGAGCAGGTACGAGCAGTACTTC; cdr3_aa: CASSVATGGSRYEQYF; j_call: TRBJ2-7; d_call: TRBD2; clone_size: NA; v_call: TRBV9
cdr3_nt: TGTGCCAGCAGTGACAGCGGGCTGGGCTCCTACGAGCAGTACTTC; cdr3_aa: CASSDSGLGSYEQYF; j_call: TRBJ2-7; d_call: NA; clone_size: NA; v_call: TRBV28
cdr3_nt: TGTGCCAGCAAGCTTAGCGGGAGTCGCACCGGGGAGCTGTTTTTT; cdr3_aa: CASKLSGSRTGELFF; j_call: TRBJ2-2; d_call: TRBD2; clone_size: few; v_call: TRBV28
cdr3_nt: TGTGCCAGCAGCCAAGAGGGCGGGAGGCGGACAGATACGCAGTATTTT; cdr3_aa: CASSQEGGRRTDTQYF; j_call: TRBJ2-3; d_call: TRBD2; clone_size: NA; v_call: TRBV14